This T cell receptor (beta chain) was observed in a study of cytotoxic CD8 clonotypes in ibrutinib-treated CLL. For the study at large: Samples averaged roughly 260,000 productive templates and about 94,000 productive rearrangements.

From germline, CDR1 is MGHRA and CDR2 YSYEKL. CDR3 size: 15 residues. Trimming stripped 0 bases from V and 4 bases from J, with 13 bases between. The repertoire was sequenced with immunoSEQ multiplex PCR; TCRdb's copy has only in-frame clones and lacks some. This table has some 200,000 clones, around three quarters appearing once. V is TRBV4-1 and J is TRBJ2-7; no clear D. The sequencing used PBMCs, collected after 24 months of ibrutinib treatment. This sequence originates from a human donor with chronic lymphocytic leukemia. Here the CDR3 reads CASSQEGSSKYEQYF. DNA of the CDR3: TGCGCCAGCAGCCAAGAAGGGTCATCAAAGTACGAGCAGTACTTC.